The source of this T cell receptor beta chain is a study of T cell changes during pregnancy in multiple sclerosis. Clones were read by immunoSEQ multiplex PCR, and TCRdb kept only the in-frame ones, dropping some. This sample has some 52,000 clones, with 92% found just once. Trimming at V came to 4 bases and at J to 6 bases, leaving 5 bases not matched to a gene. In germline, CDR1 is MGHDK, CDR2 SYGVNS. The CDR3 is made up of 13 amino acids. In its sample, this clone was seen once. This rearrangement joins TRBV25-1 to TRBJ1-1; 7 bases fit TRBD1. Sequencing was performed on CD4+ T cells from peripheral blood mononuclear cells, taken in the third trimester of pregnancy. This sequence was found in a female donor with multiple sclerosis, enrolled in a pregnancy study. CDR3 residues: CASSGRGSAEAFF. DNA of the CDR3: TGTGCCAGCAGTGGCAGGGGGAGCGCTGAAGCTTTCTTT.